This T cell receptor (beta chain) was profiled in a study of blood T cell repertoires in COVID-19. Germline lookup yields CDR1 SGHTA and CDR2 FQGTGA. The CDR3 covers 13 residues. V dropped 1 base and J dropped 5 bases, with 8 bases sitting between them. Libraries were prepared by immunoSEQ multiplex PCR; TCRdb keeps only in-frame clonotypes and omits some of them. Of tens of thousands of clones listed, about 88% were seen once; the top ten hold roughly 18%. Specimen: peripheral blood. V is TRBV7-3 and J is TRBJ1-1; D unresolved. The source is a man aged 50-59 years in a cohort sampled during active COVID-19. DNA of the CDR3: TGTGCCAGCAGCTTAATGGGCAGGACTGAAGCTTTCTTT. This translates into CASSLMGRTEAFF.